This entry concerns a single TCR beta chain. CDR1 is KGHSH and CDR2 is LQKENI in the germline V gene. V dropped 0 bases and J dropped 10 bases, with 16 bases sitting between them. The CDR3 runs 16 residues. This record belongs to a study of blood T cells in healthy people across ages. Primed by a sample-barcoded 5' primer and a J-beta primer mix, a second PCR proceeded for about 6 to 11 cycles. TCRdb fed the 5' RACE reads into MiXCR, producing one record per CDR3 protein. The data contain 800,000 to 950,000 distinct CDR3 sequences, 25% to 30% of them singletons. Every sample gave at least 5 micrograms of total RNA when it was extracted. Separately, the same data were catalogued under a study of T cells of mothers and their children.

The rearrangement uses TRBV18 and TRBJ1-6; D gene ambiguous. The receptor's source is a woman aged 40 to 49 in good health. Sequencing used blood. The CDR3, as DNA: TGTGCCAGCTCACCACCATCTAGGGATGCGCGGTCACCCCTCCACTTT. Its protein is CASSPPSRDARSPLHF.